A single sample is the source of the 19 T cell receptor beta chains below, sequenced in a study of untreated major depressive disorder. Assay: immunoSEQ multiplex PCR; the TCRdb copy retains only in-frame clones and omits some. This sample has about 20,000 clones, with about 87% found just once. Sample: CD4+ T cells from PBMCs. The source is a woman aged 25 to 39 in good health.

The chain joins TRBV28 to TRBJ1-2, with 8 bases that match TRBD1. The CDR3 covers 13 residues. Germline CDR1 and CDR2: MDHEN and SYDVKM. V lost 10 bases and J lost 3; bases outside the gene matches: 7. This CDR3 is CATERDRHYGYTF. The CDR3 DNA sequence: TGTGCCACCGAGCGGGACAGGCACTATGGCTACACCTTC.

J is TRBJ2-5 and V is TRBV28; TRBD2 aligns across 8 bases. With 10 bases clipped from V and 5 bases from J, the junction kept 12 bases outside the gene matches. CDR1 and CDR2 from the germline V gene are MDHEN and SYDVKM. CDR3 length: 14 residues. The CDR3 loop reads CATALSGGRETQYF. CDR3 nucleotides: TGTGCCACAGCCTTAAGCGGGGGTCGGGAGACCCAGTACTTC.

In its sample, this clone was seen a few times. The genes are TRBV7-8 and TRBJ2-5; D assignment may be TRBD1 or TRBD2 (6 bases each). Germline CDR1 reads SGHVS; CDR2 reads FQNEAQ. The CDR3 extends over 16 amino acids. V lost 5 bases, J lost 5 bases, and 21 bases lay in between. CDR3 nucleotide sequence: TGTGCCAGCAGCGCGAAGAGGGGGGTCTGGGATGAGACCCAGTACTTC. Its protein is CASSAKRGVWDETQYF.

The genes are TRBV27 and TRBJ1-2; no clear D gene. The germline V and J ends were trimmed by 0 bases and 3 bases, with 17 bases remaining between them. CDR3 size: 17 residues. CDR1 and CDR2 from the germline V gene are MNHEY and SMNVEV (reference sequence). The CDR3 loop is CASSLSPGSSRDYGYTF. The CDR3, as DNA: TGTGCCAGCAGTTTATCTCCCGGGTCTTCACGGGACTATGGCTACACCTTC.

The chain is built from TRBV30 and TRBJ1-2, with D possibly TRBD1 on 5 matching bases. The CDR3 loop spans 13 amino acids. Germline CDR1 GTSNPN, CDR2 SVGIG (reference sequence). Trimming removed 0 bases at V and 5 bases at J, with 10 bases between. The CDR3 DNA follows: TGTGCCTGGAGTGTGACAGCCCTTTATGGCTACACCTTC. This encodes CAWSVTALYGYTF.

The V gene is TRBV6-6, the J gene TRBJ2-1; either TRBD1 or TRBD2 may fit D (6 bases each). The V gene's germline CDR1 is MNHNY and CDR2 SVGAGI (reference sequence). Trimming removed 6 bases from V and 0 bases from J, with 12 bases in between. The CDR3 loop spans 15 amino acids. CDR3 in DNA: TGTGCCAGCAGAACCGGGGGCAGCTCCTACAATGAGCAGTTCTTC. It is translated as CASRTGGSSYNEQFF.

DNA of the CDR3: TGTGCCAGCAGCTTCGGACCTAATGAAAAACTGTTTTTT. Its translation: CASSFGPNEKLFF. The rearrangement uses TRBV11-2 and TRBJ1-4; D not certain. V was shortened by 3 bases and J by 3 bases, with 5 bases between the two germline ends. There are 13 residues in the CDR3. Germline CDR1 reads SGHAT; CDR2 reads FQNNGV.

In DNA, the CDR3 is TGTGCCAGTAGTATAGATGGAGCTACACCCTCCTATGGCTACACCTTC. It specifies CASSIDGATPSYGYTF. The gene calls are TRBV19 and TRBJ1-2; D gene uncertain. The V end lost 0 bases, the J end lost 4 bases, and 15 bases lay between the germline ends. The CDR3 runs to 16 residues. Germline-derived CDR1 and CDR2 are LNHDA and SQIVND (reference sequence).

V and J are TRBV10-1 and TRBJ1-5; D perhaps matches TRBD1 (5 bases). The CDR3 contains 14 residues. Germline lookup yields CDR1 WNHNN and CDR2 SYGVQD (reference sequence). The V end was cut by 3 bases, the J end by 7 bases, with 13 bases between. DNA of the CDR3: TGCGCCAGCAGTGATACCAGGGAGGGACAGCCCCAGCATTTT. This sequence encodes CASSDTREGQPQHF.

This chain connects TRBV4-2 to TRBJ1-2; no clear D. The CDR3 totals 17 residues. V lost 2 bases and J lost 6, with 22 bases in between. Germline V gives CDR1 LGHNA, CDR2 YNFKEQ. The CDR3 coding sequence is TGTGCCAGCAGCCAACTCCCCCCCCGCGCGGGGAGGGATGGCTACACCTTC. This codes for CASSQLPPRAGRDGYTF.

The V and J genes are TRBV2 and TRBJ2-3; D gene unclear. Germline V gene sequence: CDR1 SNHLY, CDR2 FYNNEI. The CDR3 sequence is 12 residues long. V lost 4 bases, J lost 7 bases, and 9 bases lay in between. The CDR3 DNA is TGTGCCAGCAGTGTGGACCCCAATACGCAGTATTTT. Its translation: CASSVDPNTQYF.

This clone was detected only once. The chain joins TRBV18 to TRBJ1-2, with 10 bases that match TRBD1. Losses at the gene ends were 3 bases for V and 0 bases for J; bases not matched to a gene: 4. In germline, CDR1 is KGHSH, CDR2 LQKENI. The CDR3 contains 16 residues. For the CDR3, the DNA is TGTGCCAGCTCACCCGTCGGACAGGGGGCTAACTATGGCTACACCTTC. Its translation is CASSPVGQGANYGYTF.

Here the CDR3 reads CASSFRQGTTEAFF. The CDR3 bases are TGTGCCAGCAGCTTTCGCCAGGGGACCACTGAAGCTTTCTTT. This chain joins TRBV11-2 and TRBJ1-1; perhaps TRBD1 as D (6 bases). Germline V CDR1 and CDR2: SGHAT, FQNNGV. The V gene lost 3 bases and the J gene lost 4 bases, with 12 bases spanning the gap. There are 14 residues in the CDR3. The full variable domain, rest sourced from reference TRBV11-2 and TRBJ1-1, is EAGVAQSPRYKIIEKRQSVAFWCNPISGHATLYWYQQILGQGPKLLIQFQNNGVVDDSQLPKDRFSAERLKGVDSTLKIQPAKLEDSAVYLCASSFRQGTTEAFFGQGTRLTVV.

The chain uses TRBV2 and TRBJ2-7, with D unclear. V lost 5 bases and J lost 4, with 3 bases in between. The CDR3 has 10 residues. Per the germline V gene, CDR1 is SNHLY and CDR2 is FYNNEI. This CDR3 reads CASSLYEQYF. The CDR3 nucleotides are TGTGCCAGCAGTTTGTACGAGCAGTACTTC.

The CDR3 loop is CASRIGGAGSGNTIYF. CDR3 in DNA: TGTGCCAGCAGAATCGGGGGGGCTGGGTCCGGAAACACCATATATTTT. This chain joins TRBV28 and TRBJ1-3; D is perhaps TRBD1 (6 bases). This CDR3 contains 16 residues. V was shortened by 6 bases and J by 4 bases, with 19 bases between the two germline ends. Looked up from germline, CDR1 is MDHEN and CDR2 is SYDVKM.

This clone was seen only once. CDR3 sequence reads: CASSPSPSTEAFF. As DNA, the CDR3 is TGTGCCAGCAGTCCATCCCCGAGTACTGAAGCTTTCTTT. The chain uses TRBV5-6 and TRBJ1-1; D uncertain. CDR3 length: 13 amino acids. Germline CDR1 reads SGHDT; CDR2 reads YYEEEE. Trimming pared 5 bases from V and 5 bases from J, leaving 13 bases between.

The CDR3 here is CASSESSTGELFF. The CDR3 region has the DNA TGCGCCAGCAGTGAGTCGTCGACCGGGGAGCTGTTTTTT. The chain recombines TRBV10-2 with TRBJ2-2; D call uncertain. Germline CDR1 reads WSHSY; CDR2 reads SAAADI. The V end lost 0 bases, the J end lost 5 bases, and 4 bases lay between the germline ends. The CDR3 runs 13 residues.

This clone was seen more than once but under ten times. The chain combines TRBV2 with TRBJ2-2; 8 bases fit TRBD1. CDR3 size: 13 residues. CDR1 is SNHLY, CDR2 FYNNEI, per germline. The junction had 4 bases not matched to a gene; V was cut back by 4 bases and J by 9 bases. The CDR3 loop is CASSGQGARELFF. CDR3 coding DNA: TGTGCCAGCAGTGGGCAGGGGGCGAGGGAGCTGTTTTTT.

This rearrangement joins TRBV4-1 to TRBJ2-5; TRBD2 aligns across 10 bases. The CDR3 runs 16 residues. Germline lookup yields CDR1 MGHRA and CDR2 YSYEKL. The trim removed 0 bases at V and 3 bases at J, leaving 4 bases unmatched. The CDR3 spells CASSQDRLAGEETQYF. In DNA, the CDR3 is TGCGCCAGCAGCCAAGATCGGCTAGCGGGGGAAGAGACCCAGTACTTC.